Shown below are 5 T cell receptor beta chains from a single sample sequenced in a study of T cells in Graves' hyperthyroidism and ophthalmopathy. TCR beta CDR3 sequences were amplified from RNA transcripts. Primed by the HTBI set, a first-round RT-PCR was run on the TCR CDR3. TCRdb analysed the multiplex PCR reads with MiXCR anew, one entry per CDR3 protein. This table holds some 760,000 distinct CDR3 sequences, 12% to 15% found once. Sequencing was done on a sample of blood. The origin of the receptors is a woman aged 18 to 35 with Graves' hyperthyroidism.

This clonotype was found many times. The chain recombines TRBV7-9 with TRBJ2-7, with 9 bases fitting TRBD1. Germline CDR1 SEHNR, CDR2 FQNEAQ (reference sequence). J was trimmed by 5 bases and V by 2 bases; bases with no gene match: 10. The CDR3 is 16 amino acids. CDR3: CASSLRPGTGNDEQYF. The DNA of the CDR3 is TGTGCCAGCAGCTTAAGACCCGGGACAGGGAACGACGAGCAGTACTTC.

V gene TRBV5-5 combines with J gene TRBJ1-2; D may be TRBD1 (5 bases). With 2 bases removed from V and 3 bases from J, the gap between germline ends came to 8 bases. CDR3 size: 13 residues. Germline lookup yields CDR1 SGHKS and CDR2 YYEKEE (reference sequence). The CDR3 reads CASSLQADYGYTF. The CDR3, as DNA: TGTGCCAGCAGCTTACAGGCCGACTATGGCTACACCTTC.

This clonotype has ten or more counts. The V and J genes are TRBV3-1 and TRBJ2-2; no definite D call. V lost 1 base, J lost 1 base, and 7 bases lay in between. The CDR3 totals 15 residues. Germline values: CDR1 LGHDT, CDR2 YNNKEL (reference sequence). Here the CDR3 DNA reads TGTGCCAGCAGCCAAGCTTGGAGGAACACCGGGGAGCTGTTTTTT. This encodes CASSQAWRNTGELFF.

This clonotype showed up just once. A much larger clone sits a single nucleotide away, making a read error possible. V usage is TRBV20-1 and J usage is TRBJ2-7, with TRBD2 identical over 10 bases. After removal of 5 bases from V and 11 bases from J, the junction contained 6 bases not matched to a gene. The CDR3 runs to 11 residues. Germline CDR1 is DFQATT and CDR2 is SNEGSKA (reference sequence). DNA of the CDR3: TGCAGTGCTGGTGGCCTAGCGGGAGAGTACTTC. As protein: CSAGGLAGEYF.

Points on this clonotype: A much more abundant neighbour one base away suggests this may be a read error. The CDR3 loop reads CASSPLNTGLTNGQFF. In nucleotides, the CDR3 is TGTGCCAGCTCACCACTCAATACAGGGCTAACCAATGGGCAGTTCTTC. This rearrangement joins TRBV18 to TRBJ2-1; TRBD1 is a possible D gene (6 bases). This CDR3 is 16 amino acids long. Per germline, CDR1 KGHSH and CDR2 LQKENI. Looking up the rest from reference TRBV18 and TRBJ2-1 gives the full variable domain: NAGVMQNPRHLVRRRGQEARLRCSPMKGHSHVYWYRQLPEEGLKFMVYLQKENIIDESGMPKERFSAEFPKEGPSILRIQQVVRGDSAAYFCASSPLNTGLTNGQFFGPGTRLTVL.